This T cell receptor beta chain appears in the sequencing data of a study of a mutant IDH1 vaccine in newly diagnosed glioma. Here immunoSEQ multiplex PCR was the method, and the copy in TCRdb shows in-frame clones only, minus some. The data show under 70,000 clones, nearly 85% seen once. With regard to this clone: The antigen remains unidentified.

V dropped 2 bases and J dropped 0 bases, with 9 bases sitting between them. The CDR3 covers 15 residues. Germline CDR1 is SGHTS and CDR2 is YDEGEE. The time point here: week 23, last vaccination. Every single dose of the vaccine, 300 ug of mutant IDH1 20-mer peptide, came with topical imiquimod. The input for sequencing was PBMCs, taken from a glioma patient whose treatment included an IDH1 peptide vaccine. The TCR was taken from a man between 18 and 29 years old with glioma. The rearrangement links TRBV5-8 to TRBJ1-5; maybe TRBD1 (5 bases). This chain's CDR3 is CASSLRGISNQPQHF. The CDR3 nucleotides are TGTGCCAGCAGCTTACGGGGGATTAGCAATCAGCCCCAGCATTTT.